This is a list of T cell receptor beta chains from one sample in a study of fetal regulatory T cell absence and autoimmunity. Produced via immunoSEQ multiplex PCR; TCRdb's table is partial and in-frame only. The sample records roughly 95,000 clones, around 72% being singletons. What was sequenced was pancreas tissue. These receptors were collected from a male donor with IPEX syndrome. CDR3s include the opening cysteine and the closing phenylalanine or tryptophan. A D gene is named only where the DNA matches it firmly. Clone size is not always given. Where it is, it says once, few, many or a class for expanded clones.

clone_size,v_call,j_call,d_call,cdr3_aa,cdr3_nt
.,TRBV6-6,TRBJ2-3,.,CASGTPGTDTQYF,TGTGCCAGCGGAACTCCGGGCACAGATACGCAGTATTTT
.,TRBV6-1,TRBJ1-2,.,CASSEDRDYGYTF,TGTGCCAGCAGTGAAGACAGGGACTATGGCTACACCTTC
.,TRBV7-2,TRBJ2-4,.,CASSLAGENIQYF,TGTGCCAGCAGCTTAGCAGGGGAAAACATTCAGTACTTC
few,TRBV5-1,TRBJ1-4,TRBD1,CASSLTRQGDEKLFF,TGCGCCAGCAGCTTGACACGACAGGGGGATGAAAAACTGTTTTTT
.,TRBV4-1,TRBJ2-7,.,CASSQVGTGALYEQYF,TGCGCCAGCAGCCAAGTCGGAACGGGAGCTCTATACGAGCAGTACTTC
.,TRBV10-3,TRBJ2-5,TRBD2,CAISAPGLARETQYF,TGTGCCATCAGTGCCCCGGGACTAGCGAGGGAGACCCAGTACTTC
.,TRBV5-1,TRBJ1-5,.,CASSLARVNQPQHF,TGCGCCAGCAGCTTGGCCAGGGTAAATCAGCCCCAGCATTTT
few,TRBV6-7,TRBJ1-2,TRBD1,CASTRQGGGGYTF,TGTGCCAGCACCAGACAGGGGGGCGGTGGCTACACCTTC
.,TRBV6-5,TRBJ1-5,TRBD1,CASSPTGGGIQPQHF,TGTGCCAGCAGCCCCACAGGGGGAGGAATCCAGCCCCAGCATTTT
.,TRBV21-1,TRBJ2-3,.,CASSKDRGHRARGGTDTQYF,TGTGCCAGCAGCAAAGACAGGGGCCACCGGGCCAGGGGTGGCACAGATACGCAGTATTTT
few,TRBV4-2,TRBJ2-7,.,CASSQDNGIQGYEQYF,TGTGCCAGCAGCCAAGATAACGGCATTCAGGGCTACGAGCAGTACTTC
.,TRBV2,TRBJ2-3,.,CASTGASDTQYF,TGTGCCAGCACGGGAGCGTCAGATACGCAGTATTTT
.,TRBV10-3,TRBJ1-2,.,CAISDWRGNYGYTF,TGTGCCATCAGTGATTGGCGCGGGAACTATGGCTACACCTTC
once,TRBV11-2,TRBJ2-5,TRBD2,CASSLGRGGETQYF,TGTGCCAGCAGCTTAGGTCGCGGGGGGGAGACCCAGTACTTC
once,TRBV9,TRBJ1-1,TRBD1,CASSETGGTEAFF,TGTGCCAGCAGCGAGACAGGGGGCACTGAAGCTTTCTTT
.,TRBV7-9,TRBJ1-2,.,CASSGRVGGYTF,TGTGCCAGCAGCGGCAGGGTTGGGGGCTACACCTTC
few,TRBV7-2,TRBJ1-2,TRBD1,CASSKTGGEGYTF,TGTGCCAGCAGCAAGACAGGGGGCGAAGGCTACACCTTC
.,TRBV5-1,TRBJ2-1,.,CASSPWGQGREVTYNEQFF,TGCGCCAGCAGCCCGTGGGGGCAGGGGCGCGAAGTTACTTACAATGAGCAGTTCTTC
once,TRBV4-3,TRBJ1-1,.,CASSQEGGGTEAFF,TGCGCCAGCAGCCAAGAAGGCGGGGGCACTGAAGCTTTCTTT
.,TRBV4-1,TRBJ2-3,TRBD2,CASSQVSSGGVNTQYF,TGCGCCAGCAGCCAAGTGTCTAGCGGGGGGGTAAATACGCAGTATTTT
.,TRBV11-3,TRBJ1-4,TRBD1,CASSARNRGGGEKLFF,TGTGCCAGCAGCGCCCGAAACAGGGGCGGGGGAGAAAAACTGTTTTTT
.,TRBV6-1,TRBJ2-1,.,CASSEYLGSSNEQFF,TGTGCCAGCAGTGAATATTTGGGCAGCAGCAATGAGCAGTTCTTC
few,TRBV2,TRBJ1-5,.,CASMYGRSQPQHF,TGTGCCAGCATGTACGGGAGAAGTCAGCCCCAGCATTTT
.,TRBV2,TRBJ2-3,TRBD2,CASSEAVRRGGGTDTQYF,TGTGCCAGCAGTGAAGCGGTCCGGCGGGGGGGCGGAACAGATACGCAGTATTTT
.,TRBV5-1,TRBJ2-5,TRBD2,CASSLEVRGGLETQYF,TGCGCCAGCAGCTTGGAGGTGCGGGGGGGCTTGGAGACCCAGTACTTC
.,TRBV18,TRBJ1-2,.,CASSLDGNYGYTF,TGTGCCAGCTCGCTGGACGGTAACTATGGCTACACCTTC
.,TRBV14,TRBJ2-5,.,CASSQSSLGTQYF,TGTGCCAGCAGCCAATCAAGCCTTGGGACCCAGTACTTC
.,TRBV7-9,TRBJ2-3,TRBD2,CASSLIAGGPDTQYF,TGTGCCAGCAGCTTGATAGCGGGGGGACCAGATACGCAGTATTTT
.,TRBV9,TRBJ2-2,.,CASSPRDLITGELFF,TGTGCCAGCAGCCCCCGGGACTTGATCACCGGGGAGCTGTTTTTT
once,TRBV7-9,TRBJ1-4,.,CASSPSRANEKLFF,TGTGCCAGCAGCCCTTCACGAGCTAATGAAAAACTGTTTTTT
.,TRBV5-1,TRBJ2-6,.,CASSPPKRGAGANVLTF,TGCGCCAGCAGCCCTCCTAAGAGGGGGGCTGGGGCCAACGTCCTGACTTTC
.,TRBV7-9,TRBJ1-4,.,CASSSTGKTNEKLFF,TGTGCCAGCAGCTCTACAGGGAAGACTAATGAAAAACTGTTTTTT
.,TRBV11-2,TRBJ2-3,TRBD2,CASSLGGLAPTQYF,TGTGCCAGCAGCTTAGGGGGACTAGCACCTACGCAGTATTTT
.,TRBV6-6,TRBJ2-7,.,CASSPWGGATYEQYF,TGTGCCAGCAGCCCATGGGGGGGGGCCACCTACGAGCAGTACTTC